Shown below are 17 T cell receptor beta chains from a single sample sequenced in a study of blood T cells in healthy people across ages. A second PCR of about 7 to 11 cycles used a sample-barcoded 5' primer and a J-beta primer mix. TCRdb recomputed calls from the 5' RACE reads with MiXCR, one row per CDR3 protein. The sample yields fewer than 1,200,000 distinct CDR3 sequences, approximately 26% seen once. This sample also appeared in a second study, on T cells of mothers and their children.

Sample: blood. These TCRs come from a girl aged 2-15 years in good health.

This clonotype was picked up a small number of times. This sequence joins TRBV4-1 and TRBJ1-4, with D uncertain. V lost 5 bases and J 0 bases, leaving 10 bases between the germline ends. Germline assignment: CDR1 MGHRA and CDR2 YSYEKL. The CDR3 has 15 residues. The CDR3 here is CASSLRVATNEKLFF. The CDR3 bases are TGCGCCAGCAGCTTACGTGTGGCAACTAATGAAAAACTGTTTTTT.

This chain links TRBV12-3 or TRBV12-4 with TRBJ1-3, with D unclear. The V gene lost 9 bases and the J gene lost 1 base, with 10 bases spanning the gap. The CDR3 length is 13 residues. The CDR3 coding sequence is TGTGCCAGACCAGGCGAATCTGGAAACACCATATATTTT. Protein sequence: CARPGESGNTIYF.

This chain uses TRBV4-2 with TRBJ1-4, with 12 bases identical to TRBD1. CDR1 LGHNA and CDR2 YNFKEQ come from the germline V gene. J gave up 7 bases and V 8 bases, and 11 bases lay outside the gene matches. The CDR3 is 16 residues long. CDR3 nucleotides: TGTGCCAGCCTTAGGGACAGGGGGCGAGGTGGTGAAAAACTGTTTTTT. It translates to CASLRDRGRGGEKLFF.

The gene calls are TRBV9 and TRBJ2-6, with a weak D call TRBD1 (5 bases). CDR1 and CDR2 from the germline V gene are SGDLS and YYNGEE. Deletions cut 2 bases from V and 4 bases from J, with 10 bases between. This CDR3 region has 15 residues. The CDR3 bases are TGTGCCAGCAGCGTGGTGGGGCTCGGGGCCAACGTCCTGACTTTC. Protein product: CASSVVGLGANVLTF.

The chain recombines TRBV27 with TRBJ1-1, with D tentatively TRBD1 (6 bases). The CDR3 totals 15 residues. Germline CDR1 MNHEY, CDR2 SMNVEV (reference sequence). Trimming shortened V by 1 base and J by 3 bases, and 12 bases separated the two germline ends. The CDR3 DNA reads as TGTGCCAGCAGTTTATTGGGGGCCGGATACACTGAAGCTTTCTTT. This translates into CASSLLGAGYTEAFF.

This clonotype has a handful of counts. This sequence joins TRBV6-2 or TRBV6-3 and TRBJ2-5, with 16 bases that match TRBD2. Matching the DNA end better, TRBJ2-1 makes the J call doubtful. Germline lookup yields CDR1 MNHEY and CDR2 SVGEGT. This CDR3 contains 17 residues. As DNA, the CDR3 is TGTGCCAGCAGTCCCGGGACTAGCGGGAGGGCCTACAATGAGCAGTTCTTC. This gives the protein CASSPGTSGRAYNEQFF.

This clonotype was recorded many times. The chain couples TRBV29-1 to TRBJ2-2; TRBD1 aligns across 7 bases. Germline trimming cut 4 bases from V and 1 base from J; bases unmatched to any gene: 0. CDR3 length equals 13 residues. Germline V gene data show CDR1 as SQVTM and CDR2 as ANQGSEA. CDR3 sequence: CSVGTGNTGELFF. CDR3 coding DNA: TGCAGCGTTGGGACAGGGAACACCGGGGAGCTGTTTTTT.

The rearrangement joins TRBV10-3 to TRBJ1-1; no definite D call. Trimming removed 5 bases at V and 0 bases at J, with 13 bases between. The CDR3 contains 15 residues. Germline V gene sequence: CDR1 ENHRY, CDR2 SYGVKD. The CDR3 region is CAISLNGQMNTEAFF. The CDR3 region has the DNA TGTGCCATCAGTCTGAATGGTCAAATGAACACTGAAGCTTTCTTT.

This clonotype came up a few times. V gene TRBV7-2 combines with J gene TRBJ1-2, with a weak D call TRBD1 (5 bases). Germline V gene data show CDR1 as SGHTA and CDR2 as FQGNSA. Trimming took 4 bases from V and 4 from J, leaving 10 bases between them. The CDR3 totals 13 residues. In nucleotides, the CDR3 is TGTGCCAGCAGCTGGGGGGACTTCTATGGCTACACCTTC. Its translation: CASSWGDFYGYTF.

This CDR3 is CSVGTESTDTQYF. In nucleotides, the CDR3 is TGCAGCGTGGGGACAGAGAGCACAGATACGCAGTATTTT. The J gene is TRBJ2-3, the V gene TRBV29-1, with 7 bases lining up with TRBD1. CDR3 length: 13 residues. Losses at the gene ends were 6 bases for V and 0 bases for J; bases not matched to a gene: 3. In germline, CDR1 is SQVTM, CDR2 ANQGSEA.

This clonotype came up a few times. The gene calls are TRBV7-2 and TRBJ2-3; 9 nucleotides align to TRBD1. The CDR3 is 15 amino acids. CDR1 SGHTA and CDR2 FQGNSA come from the germline V gene. V lost 3 bases and J lost 2; bases outside the gene matches: 3. The DNA of the CDR3 is TGTGCCAGCAGCTTTCGGGACAGGGTCACAGATACGCAGTATTTT. Translation gives CASSFRDRVTDTQYF.

The chain combines TRBV27 with TRBJ1-2; a possible D gene is TRBD1 (6 bases). The V end was cut by 6 bases, the J end by 0 bases, with 14 bases between. In germline, CDR1 is MNHEY, CDR2 SMNVEV (reference sequence). The CDR3 loop spans 15 amino acids. DNA for the CDR3: TGTGCCAGCAGACCTACGGGACAATCTAACTATGGCTACACCTTC. Translated, it gives CASRPTGQSNYGYTF.

The chain joins TRBV5-1 to TRBJ2-1, with TRBD2 matching 8 bases. V was clipped by 1 base and J by 7 bases; unmatched bases: 7. Per the germline V gene, CDR1 is SGHRS and CDR2 is YFSETQ. The CDR3 extends over 15 amino acids. DNA of the CDR3: TGCGCCAGCAGCTTGAGGGTAGCGGGAAGAAATGAGCAGTTCTTC. Protein product: CASSLRVAGRNEQFF.

This clonotype was detected only a few times. The DNA of the CDR3 is TGCAGTGCTCGGGACAGGGGGCTATTGAACACTGAAGCTTTCTTT. As protein: CSARDRGLLNTEAFF. This chain connects TRBV20-1 to TRBJ1-1, with 12 bases aligning to TRBD1. Germline lookup yields CDR1 DFQATT and CDR2 SNEGSKA (reference sequence). This CDR3 spans 15 amino acids. V shed 5 bases, J shed 0 bases, and the junction held 4 bases outside the gene matches.

The V gene is TRBV7-3, the J gene TRBJ2-1; tentative D call: TRBD2 (7 bases). Trimming pared 6 bases from V and 6 bases from J, leaving 12 bases between. The germline V gene has CDR1 SGHTA and CDR2 FQGTGA. The CDR3 covers 13 residues. CDR3 amino acids: CASRSAGANEQFF. In nucleotides, the CDR3 is TGTGCCAGCAGGAGTGCGGGGGCCAATGAGCAGTTCTTC.

The chain recombines TRBV29-1 with TRBJ2-5, with D perhaps matching TRBD1 or TRBD2 (6 bases each). The tail of the sequence fits TRBJ2-7 better, so the J call may be wrong. The CDR3 has 12 residues. CDR1 SQVTM and CDR2 ANQGSEA come from the germline V gene. This CDR3 reads CSARQEGGEQYF. The DNA of the CDR3 is TGCAGCGCAAGACAGGAGGGCGGCGAGCAGTACTTC.

This clonotype was recorded a few times. The chain joins TRBV29-1 to TRBJ1-1; a possible D gene is TRBD1 (6 bases). Trimming pared 8 bases from V and 0 bases from J, leaving 13 bases between. From germline, CDR1 is SQVTM and CDR2 ANQGSEA. This CDR3 is 13 amino acids long. The CDR3 is CSLGGLMNTEAFF. CDR3 DNA sequence: TGCAGCTTGGGGGGCTTGATGAACACTGAAGCTTTCTTT.